One sample yielded the 15 T cell receptor beta chains listed below, sequenced in a study of blood T cell repertoires in COVID-19. Profiling relied on immunoSEQ multiplex PCR, and the TCRdb table lists in-frame clones only, not all of them. There are about 220,000 clones in the sample; 84% occur only once, and about 10% lies in the top ten. Sequenced sample: peripheral blood. The receptors come from a man aged 45 to 65 with active or convalescent COVID-19.

The V call is TRBV7-9, the J call TRBJ1-4, with D perhaps TRBD1 (5 bases). CDR1 is SEHNR and CDR2 is FQNEAQ in the germline V gene (reference sequence). V lost 5 bases to trimming and J lost 3 bases, with 10 bases between them. The CDR3 contains 14 residues. The CDR3 nucleotides read TGTGCCAGCAGCCAGACAGAATCTAATGAAAAACTGTTTTTT. This encodes CASSQTESNEKLFF.

The gene calls are TRBV7-2 and TRBJ1-5; 11 bases align to TRBD1. Germline CDR1 reads SGHTA; CDR2 reads FQGNSA. This CDR3 region has 15 residues. V shed 3 bases and J 4 bases; nucleotides not matched to a gene: 2. CDR3 bases: TGTGCCAGCAGCTTCGGGACAGGGGGGAATCAGCCCCAGCATTTT. As protein: CASSFGTGGNQPQHF.

The chain recombines TRBV19 with TRBJ1-5; D not certain. CDR3 length equals 16 residues. Trimming pared 3 bases from V and 0 bases from J, leaving 12 bases between. Germline CDR1 and CDR2: LNHDA and SQIVND (reference sequence). CDR3 nucleotides: TGTGCCAGTAGTATTAGCAGCTCATCTAGCAATCAGCCCCAGCATTTT. Translated: CASSISSSSSNQPQHF.

This chain uses TRBV11-2 with TRBJ1-2; 8 bases align to TRBD1. The junction had 6 bases not matched to a gene; V was cut back by 2 bases and J by 4 bases. CDR3 length equals 15 residues. CDR1 and CDR2 (germline): SGHAT, FQNNGV. The DNA for the CDR3 is TGTGCCAGCAGCTTAAGCAGGGGGCATATCTATGGCTACACCTTC. Residues: CASSLSRGHIYGYTF.

This chain connects TRBV5-1 to TRBJ2-5, with a tentative D call TRBD2 (6 bases). Germline V CDR1 and CDR2: SGHRS, YFSETQ. V lost 4 bases to trimming and J lost 3 bases, with 10 bases between them. The CDR3 length is 13 residues. In DNA, the CDR3 is TGCGCCAGCAGCGGGGACTCTGAAGAGACCCAGTACTTC. Translation: CASSGDSEETQYF.

A single count supports this clone. J is TRBJ2-1 and V is TRBV19; 9 bases fit TRBD2. The CDR3 length is 14 residues. V lost 4 bases and J lost 2; bases outside the gene matches: 0. Germline V gene sequence: CDR1 LNHDA, CDR2 SQIVND (reference sequence). CDR3: CASSSGRAYNEQFF. As DNA, the CDR3 is TGTGCCAGTAGTAGCGGGAGGGCCTACAATGAGCAGTTCTTC.

The chain carries TRBV27 and TRBJ1-5, with D hard to call. CDR1 is MNHEY and CDR2 is SMNVEV in the germline V gene (reference sequence). The CDR3 is 14 amino acids. With 2 bases removed from V and 3 bases from J, the gap between germline ends came to 8 bases. DNA of the CDR3: TGTGCCAGCAGTTTAACTCCCAACAATCAGCCCCAGCATTTT. This translates into CASSLTPNNQPQHF.

This clone has ten or more counts. The chain is built from TRBV6-4 and TRBJ2-7, with TRBD1 identical over 11 bases. Germline V gives CDR1 MRHNA, CDR2 SNTAGT. This CDR3 comprises 16 residues. Trimming removed 2 bases from V and 2 bases from J; junction bases left unmatched: 5. CDR3: CASSDLRDRGTYEQYF. The CDR3 bases are TGTGCCAGCAGTGACCTCCGGGACAGGGGGACCTACGAGCAGTACTTC.

The chain has TRBV7-2 and TRBJ1-5, with 8 bases fitting TRBD1. The CDR3 is made up of 14 amino acids. Germline values: CDR1 SGHTA, CDR2 FQGNSA. Trimming took 1 base from V and 6 from J; bases not matched to a gene: 2. CDR3 DNA sequence: TGTGCCAGCAGCTTAGGACAGGGGAGTCAGCCCCAGCATTTT. Its protein product is CASSLGQGSQPQHF.

The chain uses TRBV5-1 and TRBJ2-2; TRBD1 might be the D (6 bases). V shed 4 bases and J shed 1 base, with 11 bases lying between them. The CDR3 contains 15 residues. CDR1 SGHRS and CDR2 YFSETQ come from the germline V gene. The CDR3 coding sequence is TGCGCCAGCAGCCCCGGGACAATGAACACCGGGGAGCTGTTTTTT. Encoded protein: CASSPGTMNTGELFF.

The chain links TRBV19 to TRBJ1-1; 10 bases match TRBD1. Germline trimming cut 3 bases from V and 7 bases from J; bases unmatched to any gene: 11. Germline CDR1 LNHDA, CDR2 SQIVND (reference sequence). There are 16 residues in the CDR3. The DNA of the CDR3 is TGTGCCAGTAGTATTGCCCGGGACAGGGGAGGGAATGAAGCTTTCTTT. This gives the protein CASSIARDRGGNEAFF.

V gene TRBV2 combines with J gene TRBJ2-5; the match to TRBD1 covers 7 bases. This CDR3 is 14 amino acids long. Looked up from germline, CDR1 is SNHLY and CDR2 is FYNNEI. Losses at the gene ends were 6 bases for V and 1 base for J; bases not matched to a gene: 5. DNA of the CDR3: TGTGCCAGCAGAGCGGACAGGACCCAAGAGACCCAGTACTTC. This gives the protein CASRADRTQETQYF.

The chain carries TRBV28 and TRBJ1-3; possibly TRBD1 for D (6 bases). The germline V gene encodes CDR1 MDHEN and CDR2 SYDVKM. V was cut by 5 bases and J by 0 bases, with 17 bases left in between. The CDR3 runs 17 residues. The CDR3 sequence is CASSKIGDKSSGNTIYF. In DNA form, the CDR3 reads TGTGCCAGCAGTAAGATAGGGGACAAAAGCTCTGGAAACACCATATATTTT.

This clone was seen just once. V and J are TRBV5-4 and TRBJ2-3; perhaps TRBD1 as D (6 bases). The CDR3 contains 16 residues. Germline loops: CDR1 SGHNT, CDR2 YYREEE (reference sequence). The germline V and J ends were trimmed by 0 bases and 0 bases, with 11 bases remaining between them. In nucleotides, the CDR3 is TGTGCCAGCAGCTTGGTTGGGGGCCGCAGCACAGATACGCAGTATTTT. Translated, it gives CASSLVGGRSTDTQYF.

This rearrangement joins TRBV6-5 to TRBJ1-4, with D uncertain. This CDR3 spans 13 amino acids. Germline V gene data show CDR1 as MNHEY and CDR2 as SVGAGI. Trimming pared 6 bases from V and 8 bases from J, leaving 13 bases between. For the CDR3, the DNA is TGTGCCAGCAGCCCCACGGGAAGGGAAAAACTGTTTTTT. It specifies CASSPTGREKLFF.